The T cell receptor beta chain described here comes from a study of T-cell reconstitution after alpha-beta-depleted transplantation in children. Study results and limitations: In patients about two months after transplant, alpha-beta T cells reportedly arose from several hundred expanded graft clones. Surviving recipient T cells and thymic progenitors produced the high day-60 TCRbeta diversity seen in some patients. Most T-cell counts and diversity one year after the transplant came from T cells that were newly produced.

To note about this clonotype: Its antigen remains unknown.

The length of the CDR3 is 14 residues. Germline V gene sequence: CDR1 SGHRS, CDR2 YFSETQ. Trimming at V came to 3 bases and at J to 5 bases, leaving 7 bases not matched to a gene. Unique molecular identifiers were used in preparing the TCRbeta library. TCRdb analysed the PCR reads with MiXCR anew, one entry per CDR3 protein. The sample carries 250,000 to 400,000 distinct CDR3 sequences, approximately 23% recorded once. The input for sequencing was PBMCs, mostly from graft donor cells, taken 180 days after TCRalphabeta/CD19-depleted stem cell transplant. The receptor comes from a male patient between 10 and 17 years old who had a stem cell transplant for acute lymphoblastic leukemia, so the T cells may come from the graft donor. The V call is TRBV5-1, the J call TRBJ1-1; 7 bases fit TRBD1. The CDR3 sequence: CASSWSRGGTEAFF. The DNA of the CDR3 is TGCGCCAGCAGCTGGAGCAGGGGGGGAACTGAAGCTTTCTTT.